The next 21 T cell receptor beta chains were all read from a single sample in a study of blood T cells in healthy people across ages. Through a sample-barcoded 5' primer and a J-beta primer mix, a second PCR was run for about 6 to 11 cycles. TCRdb re-analysed the 5' RACE reads in MiXCR, keeping a single row per CDR3 protein. The sample yields around 1,900,000 distinct CDR3 sequences, around 42% seen once. Sequenced input: blood. The receptors stem from a human donor in good health.

The genes are TRBV12-5 and TRBJ2-3, with TRBD2 identical over 9 bases. Trimming at V came to 1 base and at J to 5 bases, leaving 4 bases not matched to a gene. Per the germline V gene, CDR1 is LGHNT and CDR2 is FRNRAP. CDR3 length equals 15 residues. CDR3 nucleotide sequence: TGTGCTAGTGGTTTGGGGGGACTAGCAATAGATACGCAGTATTTT. It encodes CASGLGGLAIDTQYF.

This clonotype was seen more than once but under ten times. The chain couples TRBV14 to TRBJ1-1, with unresolved D. CDR3 length equals 14 residues. V lost 4 bases and J 1 base, leaving 10 bases between the germline ends. Germline V gives CDR1 SGHDN, CDR2 FVKESK. For the CDR3, the DNA is TGTGCCAGCAGCCCAATCTCAGGGAACACTGAAGCTTTCTTT. This encodes CASSPISGNTEAFF.

The chain employs TRBV2 and TRBJ2-7; D not certain. The DNA matches TRBJ2-5 better at its end, which makes the J call doubtful. Germline V gene data show CDR1 as SNHLY and CDR2 as FYNNEI. This CDR3 region has 14 residues. CDR3 protein: CASSEASNPGTQYF. CDR3 bases: TGTGCCAGCAGTGAAGCCTCCAACCCGGGGACCCAGTACTTC.

This chain joins TRBV16 and TRBJ1-2; D remains ambiguous. The germline V gene has CDR1 KGHSY and CDR2 FQNENV. The CDR3 is made up of 14 amino acids. With 0 bases removed from V and 6 bases from J, the gap between germline ends came to 11 bases. The CDR3 nucleotides are TGTGCCAGCAGCCAATCGGGGTTTGTCGATGGCTACACCTTC. Translation gives CASSQSGFVDGYTF.

V gene TRBV3-1 combines with J gene TRBJ2-1; D is tentatively TRBD1 or TRBD2 (6 bases each). The CDR3 consists of 17 residues. V dropped 4 bases and J dropped 10 bases, with 26 bases sitting between them. Germline V lookup: CDR1 LGHDT, CDR2 YNNKEL (reference sequence). CDR3: CASSPDFTRGVTKEQFF. The CDR3 region has the DNA TGTGCCAGCAGCCCAGATTTTACTAGGGGGGTTACGAAAGAGCAGTTCTTC.

The chain is built from TRBV11-2 and TRBJ2-1; 16 bases match TRBD2. Unmatched junction bases numbered 20, after V lost 3 bases and J lost 0 bases. Looked up from germline, CDR1 is SGHAT and CDR2 is FQNNGV. There are 24 residues in the CDR3. The CDR3 DNA sequence: TGTGCCAGCAGCTTCCCCACCGGCGGGACTAGCGGGGGGGCCAGGACCGCCTCCTACAATGAGCAGTTCTTC. Translation gives CASSFPTGGTSGGARTASYNEQFF.

This clonotype has a count of ten or more. This sequence joins TRBV7-2 and TRBJ2-7, with D maybe TRBD1 (6 bases). Germline lookup yields CDR1 SGHTA and CDR2 FQGNSA. This CDR3 comprises 14 residues. V lost 3 bases and J lost 2, with 11 bases in between. The CDR3 DNA follows: TGTGCCAGCAGCTTGGGGACACCACCCTACGAGCAGTACTTC. Its translation: CASSLGTPPYEQYF. The variable domain in full, with the rest retrieved from reference TRBV7-2 and TRBJ2-7, is GAGVSQSPSNKVTEKGKDVELRCDPISGHTALYWYRQSLGQGLEFLIYFQGNSAPDKSGLPSDRFSAERTGGSVSTLTIQRTQQEDSAVYLCASSLGTPPYEQYFGPGTRLTVT.

V gene TRBV16 combines with J gene TRBJ1-2; D call uncertain. CDR3 size: 13 residues. Looked up from germline, CDR1 is KGHSY and CDR2 is FQNENV. The V gene lost 1 base and the J gene lost 8 bases, with 11 bases spanning the gap. The CDR3 bases are TGTGCCAGCAGCCAATTTGGCCGATCCGGCTACACCTTC. This gives the protein CASSQFGRSGYTF.

V and J are TRBV5-1 and TRBJ1-2; no clear D gene. Trimming removed 2 bases from V and 1 base from J, with 6 bases in between. The CDR3 is 13 residues long. Germline loops: CDR1 SGHRS, CDR2 YFSETQ. CDR3 region: CASSFQINYGYTF. The CDR3 nucleotides read TGCGCCAGCAGCTTTCAGATTAACTATGGCTACACCTTC.

The chain has TRBV12-3 or TRBV12-4 and TRBJ2-7; D may match TRBD1 or TRBD2 (5 bases each). The CDR3 is 13 residues long. Trimming removed 6 bases at V and 6 bases at J, with 15 bases between. Here the CDR3 reads CASSSTRGVEQYF. CDR3 nucleotides: TGTGCCAGCAGCTCAACTAGGGGAGTCGAGCAGTACTTC.

There are a few counts of this clonotype. V usage is TRBV7-3 and J usage is TRBJ2-2; 11 bases are shared with TRBD2. Germline CDR1 and CDR2: SGHTA and FQGTGA. V was clipped by 5 bases and J by 1 base; unmatched bases: 3. The CDR3 runs to 16 residues. The CDR3 coding sequence is TGTGCCAGCAGCAACCTAGCGGGGGGGAACACCGGGGAGCTGTTTTTT. This sequence encodes CASSNLAGGNTGELFF.

As for this clonotype: At one end the junction does not follow the germline gene, possibly because of a read error. The chain joins TRBV5-1 to TRBJ2-1; 7 nucleotides align to TRBD1. CDR3 length: 14 residues. In germline, CDR1 is SGHRS, CDR2 YFSETQ. CDR3 residues: CASSLGTGPYEQSF. The DNA of the CDR3 is TGCGCCAGCAGCTTGGGGACAGGCCCATATGAGCAGTCCTTC.

This chain uses TRBV7-9 with TRBJ2-7, with a possible D match to TRBD1 (6 bases). From germline, CDR1 is SEHNR and CDR2 FQNEAQ (reference sequence). The CDR3 covers 13 residues. V lost 6 bases and J 6 bases, leaving 15 bases between the germline ends. CDR3 in amino acids: CASRDTGSVEQYF. The CDR3 nucleotides read TGTGCCAGCAGGGACACAGGGAGTGTCGAGCAGTACTTC.

This clonotype was picked up a small number of times. The chain combines TRBV29-1 with TRBJ1-1; D uncertain. V was clipped by 3 bases and J by 10 bases, with 18 bases between them. From germline, CDR1 is SQVTM and CDR2 ANQGSEA. The CDR3 covers 13 residues. Here the CDR3 DNA reads TGCAGCGTTGACGGGCCTCCCGGGGTTGCAGCTTTCTTT. Residues: CSVDGPPGVAAFF.

V is TRBV20-1 and J is TRBJ1-2; a possible D gene is TRBD1 (6 bases). With 1 base removed from V and 4 bases from J, the gap between germline ends came to 13 bases. This CDR3 spans 14 amino acids. Germline V gives CDR1 DFQATT, CDR2 SNEGSKA (reference sequence). The CDR3 spells CSARATTGTYGYTF. CDR3 nucleotides: TGCAGTGCTAGAGCCACAACAGGGACCTATGGCTACACCTTC.

The gene calls are TRBV4-3 and TRBJ2-1; D is unclear. CDR3 length equals 15 residues. The V gene's germline CDR1 is LGHNA and CDR2 YSLEER. V was trimmed by 4 bases and J by 8 bases, leaving 18 bases between them. The CDR3 reads CASSLNLVGYDEQFF. CDR3 bases: TGCGCCAGCAGCCTAAACCTGGTGGGATACGATGAGCAGTTCTTC.

The rearrangement links TRBV4-1 to TRBJ2-7; TRBD1 matches at 8 bases. V trimming: 4 bases; J trimming: 3 bases; junction bases outside the gene matches: 8. The germline gives CDR1 MGHRA, CDR2 YSYEKL. This CDR3 spans 15 amino acids. CDR3 loop: CASSRGGTGLYEQYF. The DNA of the CDR3 is TGCGCCAGCAGCCGCGGCGGGACAGGCCTCTACGAGCAGTACTTC.

The chain joins TRBV7-9 to TRBJ1-2; TRBD1 agrees at 8 bases. With V trimmed by 6 bases and J by 1 base, 7 bases remained unmatched. Germline V gives CDR1 SEHNR, CDR2 FQNEAQ (reference sequence). The CDR3 loop spans 15 amino acids. The CDR3 DNA reads TGTGCCAGCAGATTGACAGGGGATGATAACTATGGCTACACCTTC. This encodes CASRLTGDDNYGYTF. The whole variable domain, remainder taken from reference TRBV7-9 and TRBJ1-2, is DTGVSQNPRHKITKRGQNVTFRCDPISEHNRLYWYRQTLGQGPEFLTYFQNEAQLEKSRLLSDRFSAERPKGSFSTLEIQRTEQGDSAMYLCASRLTGDDNYGYTFGSGTRLTVV.

DNA of the CDR3: TGTGCCAGCAGCTCTGGGACTAGCGGGAGACCAGATACGCAGTATTTT. This sequence encodes CASSSGTSGRPDTQYF. This chain joins TRBV11-2 and TRBJ2-3; 14 bases agree with TRBD2. V trimming: 4 bases; J trimming: 4 bases; junction bases outside the gene matches: 4. CDR1 and CDR2 (germline): SGHAT, FQNNGV. The CDR3 loop spans 16 amino acids.

This chain connects TRBV15 to TRBJ2-3; 10 nucleotides line up with TRBD2. The CDR3 extends over 16 amino acids. After removal of 1 base from V and 2 bases from J, the junction contained 3 bases not matched to a gene. Germline loops: CDR1 LNHNV, CDR2 YYDKDF (reference sequence). CDR3 protein: CATSRASGGVTDTQYF. The CDR3 DNA reads as TGTGCCACCAGCAGAGCCAGCGGGGGGGTCACAGATACGCAGTATTTT.

The chain uses TRBV25-1 and TRBJ2-3; 7 nucleotides line up with TRBD1. This CDR3 has 16 amino acids. In germline, CDR1 is MGHDK, CDR2 SYGVNS. The J segment lost 2 bases and the V segment lost 5 bases, leaving 10 bases of the junction unmatched. This CDR3 is CASSPIRDRNTDTQYF. The CDR3 nucleotides read TGTGCCAGCAGTCCGATTCGGGACAGAAACACAGATACGCAGTATTTT.